The subject of this entry is one T cell receptor beta chain. The antigen is unknown. One end of the junction varies from germline; a read error may be responsible. The data were produced by immunoSEQ multiplex PCR, yet TCRdb's version contains in-frame clones alone and is incomplete. The sample shows roughly 21,000 clones, about 86% of them seen only once. These data come from a study of chemoradiotherapy in HPV16-positive cancers. Study-level background: Functional T-cell assays on two HPV16-positive patients' cells defined candidate HPV-specific clones and common TCR motifs.

The CDR3 spans 17 residues. Looked up from germline, CDR1 is LNHDA and CDR2 is SQIVND (reference sequence). Study results and limitations: HPV-responsive T-cell expansion during chemoradiotherapy was linked to improved recurrence-free survival in HPV16-positive patients. Non-HPV-specific T cells did not expand in tumors during treatment, whereas candidate HPV-specific clones and E7-related motifs did. HPV-specific T cells were functionally defined from only two HPV16-positive patients.

The clonotype comes from a human donor with HPV-associated anogenital cancer. The chain is built from TRBV19 and TRBJ2-7, with 7 bases matching TRBD1. The specimen was blood, collected from a patient who underwent chemoradiotherapy. In DNA, the CDR3 is TGTGCCGGTAGTATAGAAGGGACAGCCCCCCTCGTCGGCGAGCAGTACTTT. Translated, it gives CAGSIEGTAPLVGEQYF. Complete variable domain (other parts from reference TRBV19 and TRBJ2-7): DGGITQSPKYLFRKEGQNVTLSCEQNLNHDAMYWYRQDPGQGLRLIYYSQIVNDFQKGDIAEGYSVSREKKESFPLTVTSAQKNPTAFYLCAGSIEGTAPLVGEQYFGPGTRLTVT.